This T cell receptor beta chain was identified in a study of OX40 agonist ivuxolimab in advanced cancers. Study details: Hepatocellular carcinoma, melanoma, renal cell or head and neck cancer was diagnosed in the dose-escalation patients.

Concerning this clone itself: Antigen specificity is unknown.

Germline V gives CDR1 SGHTA, CDR2 FQGNSA. With 5 bases removed from V and 1 base from J, the gap between germline ends came to 9 bases. The CDR3 length is 13 residues. Blood specimens came from baseline, cycle 4 day 1, and cycle 7 day 1. Whole-study results and caveats: Undetermined was the antigen specificity of the expanded peripheral T cells. In the 0.1 to 3.0 mg/kg range, CD4+ and CD8+ blood T cells had expanded clonally by week 6.

The table came from immunoSEQ multiplex PCR; TCRdb's copy has only in-frame clones and leaves some out. The sample carries about 48,000 clones, approximately 84% recorded once. Sequences were derived from CD4+ or CD8+ T cells sorted from blood, sampled in a trial of the OX40 agonist ivuxolimab. The TCR originated in an adult with an advanced solid tumor such as melanoma, head and neck, liver or kidney cancer. This chain uses TRBV7-2 with TRBJ2-7; D is unresolved. CDR3: CASSPQSSYEQYF. CDR3 DNA: TGTGCCAGCAGCCCGCAGTCTTCCTACGAGCAGTACTTC. Drawing the rest from reference TRBV7-2 and TRBJ2-7, the complete variable domain is GAGVSQSPSNKVTEKGKDVELRCDPISGHTALYWYRQSLGQGLEFLIYFQGNSAPDKSGLPSDRFSAERTGGSVSTLTIQRTQQEDSAVYLCASSPQSSYEQYFGPGTRLTVT.